The entry that follows covers one TCR beta chain sequence. As yet, its antigen is unknown. This specimen comes from a study of PD-L1 blockade in urothelial cancer. On the study more broadly: Atezolizumab at 1,200 mg intravenously every 3 weeks was started by patients in about 2014.

Germline-derived CDR1 and CDR2 are LNHDA and SQIVND (reference sequence). J was trimmed by 2 bases and V by 4 bases; bases with no gene match: 13. The CDR3 extends over 18 amino acids. Each PCR contained spiked-in synthetic TCR analog templates. Here immunoSEQ multiplex PCR was the method, and the copy in TCRdb shows in-frame clones only, minus some. The sample carries tens of thousands of clones, roughly 87% recorded once. Study-wide results and limits: TCR clonality was measured in pretreatment peripheral blood. Clonality below the median predicted better survival.

The sample here was PBMCs, taken around atezolizumab (anti-PD-L1) treatment. The sequence was obtained from a man aged 70-80 years with urothelial cancer. J is TRBJ1-5 and V is TRBV19, with 8 bases lining up with TRBD1. CDR3 coding DNA: TGTGCCAGTAGTAACCGACCTCAGGGGGCGCGCGGCAATCAGCCCCAGCATTTT. It is translated as CASSNRPQGARGNQPQHF.